This passage covers 18 T cell receptor beta chains from one sample sequenced in a study of regulatory T cells in long-lasting Graves disease. Assembly of TCR beta libraries relied on iRepertoire HTBI primers together with Arm-PCR of CDR3 regions. TCRdb re-derived calls from the multiplex PCR reads in MiXCR, one entry per CDR3 protein. This sample has about 560,000 distinct CDR3 sequences, with about 15% found just once. Time point defined: newly diagnosed GD, antithyroid drugs for less than 3 months. Preparation of the TCR library used RNA extracted from PBMCs. The sample was also reused in another study, on T cells in Graves' hyperthyroidism and ophthalmopathy.

The sequencing used peripheral blood mononuclear cells (PBMCs), collected at new diagnosis, from a patient treated with antithyroid drugs. Receptors originate from a man aged 18 to 30 with Graves disease.

This clonotype was detected many times. This chain connects TRBV7-3 to TRBJ2-3, with 13 bases identical to TRBD2. V shed 5 bases, J shed 6 bases, and the junction held 2 bases outside the gene matches. The germline V gene encodes CDR1 SGHTA and CDR2 FQGTGA. This CDR3 has 14 residues. The CDR3 coding sequence is TGTGCCAGCAGCGCGACTAGCGGGAGGGATACGCAGTATTTT. This gives the protein CASSATSGRDTQYF.

This clonotype was counted a few times. This chain uses TRBV6-2 or TRBV6-3 with TRBJ2-7; TRBD2 is a possible D gene (7 bases). The CDR3 is 11 amino acids. The germline V gene has CDR1 MNHEY and CDR2 SVGEGT. Trimming shortened V by 6 bases and J by 9 bases, and 12 bases separated the two germline ends. CDR3 region: CASSPGGRQYF. CDR3 DNA: TGTGCCAGCAGCCCGGGGGGCAGGCAGTACTTC.

This clonotype was detected a few times. This chain joins TRBV6-1 and TRBJ2-3; 8 nucleotides align to TRBD2. With the DNA end fitting TRBJ2-1 better, the J assignment may be wrong. The CDR3 extends over 16 amino acids. The germline gives CDR1 MNHNS, CDR2 SASEGT. This CDR3 is CASSPRESGSRDEQFF. Here the CDR3 DNA reads TGTGCCAGCAGTCCCCGAGAGAGCGGGAGTCGGGATGAGCAGTTCTTC.

This chain joins TRBV6-1 and TRBJ1-4; D unclear. V shed 5 bases and J shed 11 bases, with 9 bases lying between them. Germline-derived CDR1 and CDR2 are MNHNS and SASEGT. The CDR3 has 11 residues. CDR3 residues: CASSHRGKLFF. CDR3 DNA sequence: TGTGCCAGCAGTCATCGAGGGAAACTGTTTTTT.

This clonotype was detected only a few times. CDR3 bases: TGCAGTGCGGACGTAGGCGGGAGTGATGAGCAGTTCTTC. Its protein is CSADVGGSDEQFF. J is TRBJ2-1 and V is TRBV20-1, with TRBD2 matching over 7 bases. Unmatched junction bases numbered 10, after V lost 6 bases and J lost 8 bases. CDR1 and CDR2 from the germline V gene are DFQATT and SNEGSKA (reference sequence). There are 13 residues in the CDR3.

This clonotype has ten or more counts. This CDR3 is CASSNSGQANYGYTF. The CDR3 region has the DNA TGTGCCAGCAGTAATTCGGGACAAGCGAACTATGGCTACACCTTC. V and J are TRBV6-1 and TRBJ1-2; possible D gene TRBD1, 6 bases. Per germline, CDR1 MNHNS and CDR2 SASEGT. V lost 5 bases to trimming and J lost 2 bases, with 15 bases between them. There are 15 residues in the CDR3.

In nucleotides, the CDR3 is TGTGCCAGTAGTATCTATATTGTGGGGGACGAAAACACTGAAGCTTTCTTT. Protein product: CASSIYIVGDENTEAFF. The chain is built from TRBV19 and TRBJ1-1; possible D gene TRBD1, 5 bases. Germline lookup yields CDR1 LNHDA and CDR2 SQIVND (reference sequence). The V end lost 3 bases, the J end lost 2 bases, and 19 bases lay between the germline ends. The CDR3 is 17 residues long. Full variable domain (rest looked up from reference TRBV19 and TRBJ1-1): DGGITQSPKYLFRKEGQNVTLSCEQNLNHDAMYWYRQDPGQGLRLIYYSQIVNDFQKGDIAEGYSVSREKKESFPLTVTSAQKNPTAFYLCASSIYIVGDENTEAFFGQGTRLTVV.

This clonotype turned up a few times. The rearrangement joins TRBV10-3 to TRBJ2-7; tentative D call: TRBD2 (5 bases). This CDR3 spans 12 amino acids. V dropped 7 bases and J dropped 5 bases, with 12 bases sitting between them. CDR1 is ENHRY, CDR2 SYGVKD, per germline. CDR3 nucleotide sequence: TGTGCCATCACCGGAGGTTTCGACGAGCAGTACTTC. Translating gives CAITGGFDEQYF.

The V gene is TRBV4-2, the J gene TRBJ1-1; possible D gene TRBD1, 6 bases. V dropped 0 bases and J dropped 1 base, with 12 bases sitting between them. Germline CDR1 is LGHNA and CDR2 is YNFKEQ. This CDR3 comprises 16 residues. CDR3 coding DNA: TGTGCCAGCAGCCAAGATGCTGGCAGGGGGAACACTGAAGCTTTCTTT. Translation: CASSQDAGRGNTEAFF.

This clonotype occurred many times. The gene calls are TRBV11-2 and TRBJ1-1; 8 nucleotides line up with TRBD1. Germline loops: CDR1 SGHAT, CDR2 FQNNGV. This CDR3 has 15 residues. V lost 5 bases to trimming and J lost 0 bases; unmatched junction nucleotides: 5. The CDR3 reads CASSGRDRMNTEAFF. Here the CDR3 DNA reads TGTGCCAGCAGCGGCAGGGACAGGATGAACACTGAAGCTTTCTTT.

This clonotype was found many times. The J gene is TRBJ1-5, the V gene TRBV30; 9 bases are a match to TRBD1. This CDR3 contains 13 residues. V lost 2 bases to trimming and J lost 7 bases; unmatched junction nucleotides: 3. In germline, CDR1 is GTSNPN, CDR2 SVGIG (reference sequence). The CDR3 spells CAWSTGGDQPQHF. The CDR3 bases are TGTGCCTGGAGTACAGGGGGCGACCAGCCCCAGCATTTT.

This clonotype was detected many times. The rearrangement joins TRBV20-1 to TRBJ1-1; TRBD1 is a possible D gene (5 bases). V was cut by 6 bases and J by 11 bases, with 19 bases left in between. Germline CDR1 reads DFQATT; CDR2 reads SNEGSKA (reference sequence). The CDR3 is 12 amino acids. DNA for the CDR3: TGCAGTGCCCGGGACCCCGCTGGTTGGGCTTTCTTT. Its protein product is CSARDPAGWAFF.

As concerns this clonotype: This may be a read error, as it is one base from a much larger clone. This chain links TRBV7-9 with TRBJ2-7; D is unclear. CDR1 and CDR2 (germline): SEHNR, FQNEAQ (reference sequence). Trimming took off 5 bases at V and 6 bases at J, with 8 bases between the two ends. CDR3 length: 11 amino acids. The CDR3 loop is CASSNGPEQYF. The CDR3 nucleotides are TGTGCCAGCAGCAATGGCCCCGAGCAGTACTTC.

The chain links TRBV5-6 to TRBJ1-5, with 7 bases lining up with TRBD1. V was pared by 2 bases and J by 4 bases, with 6 bases of the junction left unmatched. CDR1 SGHDT and CDR2 YYEEEE come from the germline V gene. The CDR3 is 15 residues long. The CDR3 loop reads CASSFRQGVNQPQHF. The CDR3 coding sequence is TGTGCCAGCAGCTTTAGACAGGGAGTGAATCAGCCCCAGCATTTT.

In regard to this clonotype: One end of the junction varies from germline; a read error may be responsible. The chain couples TRBV5-6 to TRBJ2-5; TRBD2 matches at 14 bases. The CDR3 is 16 amino acids. Germline V lookup: CDR1 SGHDT, CDR2 YYEEEE. The DNA for the CDR3 is TGTGCCGGCAGCTACAAAGGGACTAGCGGGAGTGTGACCCAGTACTTC. Encoded protein: CAGSYKGTSGSVTQYF.

CDR3 region: CSARAPSSTNEKLFF. For the CDR3, the DNA is TGCAGTGCTAGGGCTCCGAGCTCAACTAATGAAAAACTGTTTTTT. The rearrangement uses TRBV20-1 and TRBJ1-4; D is ambiguous. This CDR3 has 15 residues. Trimming took 3 bases from V and 0 from J, leaving 11 bases between them. Germline V lookup: CDR1 DFQATT, CDR2 SNEGSKA (reference sequence).

This clonotype was observed a few times. The rearrangement joins TRBV6-1 to TRBJ2-2; 7 bases are a match to TRBD1. The CDR3 runs 15 residues. The junction had 5 bases not matched to a gene; V was cut back by 7 bases and J by 0 bases. Germline CDR1 reads MNHNS; CDR2 reads SASEGT. The CDR3 sequence: CASTETGPNTGELFF. CDR3 DNA: TGTGCCAGCACCGAGACAGGGCCGAACACCGGGGAGCTGTTTTTT.

This clonotype was counted many times. V is TRBV11-2 and J is TRBJ2-1, with D unresolved. Trimming stripped 4 bases from V and 1 base from J, with 8 bases between. The CDR3 totals 14 residues. Germline values: CDR1 SGHAT, CDR2 FQNNGV. CDR3 loop: CASSSLESYNEQFF. As DNA, the CDR3 is TGTGCCAGCAGCTCCCTAGAATCCTACAATGAGCAGTTCTTC.